A selection of T cell receptor beta chains follows, all from one sample in a study of T-cell memory formation after mild COVID-19. TCRdb redid the calling of the 5' RACE reads with MiXCR, one entry per CDR3 protein. Of some 130,000 distinct CDR3 sequences detected, 15% to 20% appear once; the ten largest clones hold approximately 4.7%. The specimen sequenced was PBMCs or a T cell subset sorted from them (not recorded which). The source of these receptors is a man between 18 and 29 years old who had mild COVID-19 (a few samples of this study predate the infection). Cell type and time point are not known. The CDR3 runs from the conserved cysteine through the conserved F or W. D genes are given only for firm matches. Rows may omit the clone size; those that give it use once, few, many or a size class.

.	TRBV6-5	few	TRBJ1-2	TGTGCCAGCAGTCCTACTTCGCGGGGGGAACACTATGGCTACACCTTC	CASSPTSRGEHYGYTF
TRBD1	TRBV18	many	TRBJ2-7	TGTGCCAGCTCACCAGGGACAGACTACGAGCAGTACTTC	CASSPGTDYEQYF
.	TRBV12-3/TRBV12-4	.	TRBJ2-2	TGTGCCAGCAGGCCTCCGGTCACCGGGGAGCTGTTTTTT	CASRPPVTGELFF
.	TRBV7-9	.	TRBJ2-5	TGTGCCAGCAGCCTGGGGCGGGACTCGAGCGGGGAGACCCAGTACTTC	CASSLGRDSSGETQYF
TRBD1	TRBV7-2	.	TRBJ2-5	TGTGCCAGCAGCTTATTGGCAGGGGGTTCCGGAGAGACCCAGTACTTC	CASSLLAGGSGETQYF
.	TRBV18	.	TRBJ2-7	TGTGCCAGCTCCCAGAGCTCCTACGAGCAGTACTTC	CASSQSSYEQYF
.	TRBV27	.	TRBJ1-3	TGTGCCAGCAGTTTAGGGGGGGGAGGTGGAAACACCATATATTTT	CASSLGGGGGNTIYF
.	TRBV14	few	TRBJ1-4	TGTGCCAGCCAGAGGGGAGAAGATGAAAAACTGTTTTTT	CASQRGEDEKLFF
.	TRBV4-3	many	TRBJ1-6	TGCGCCAGCAGCCAAGAAATCGGTTCACCCCTCCACTTT	CASSQEIGSPLHF
.	TRBV7-2	many	TRBJ2-7	TGTGCCAGCAGCTTAGGACGAGACTACGAGCAGTACTTC	CASSLGRDYEQYF
.	TRBV12-3/TRBV12-4	.	TRBJ1-2	TGTGCCAGCAGGTCTGAGGGCCGTGGCTACACCTTC	CASRSEGRGYTF
TRBD1	TRBV12-3/TRBV12-4	.	TRBJ1-5	TGTGCCAGCAGGCCTGACAGGGGAGTCGATCAGCCCCAGCATTTT	CASRPDRGVDQPQHF
TRBD1	TRBV19	few	TRBJ2-5	TGTGCCAGTGGTCCGCAGGGGGTCGAGACCCAGTACTTC	CASGPQGVETQYF
.	TRBV5-6	few	TRBJ1-2	TGTGCCAGCCGATGGACCGAGGGAGGCTACACCTTC	CASRWTEGGYTF
TRBD2	TRBV5-1	.	TRBJ2-1	TGCGCCAGCAGCGCAAACCCTAGCGGGGGGGCCGCTGAGCAGTTCTTC	CASSANPSGGAAEQFF
.	TRBV3-1	few	TRBJ2-7	TGTGCCAGCAGCCAAGAGGGTTTGCCGGGCCAGGGTTACTTC	CASSQEGLPGQGYF
.	TRBV7-2	few	TRBJ1-2	TGTGCCAGCAGTACTGACTCCTATGGCTACACCTTC	CASSTDSYGYTF
TRBD2	TRBV4-2	few	TRBJ2-5	TGTGCCAGCAGCCAAGATTGGGCGGGGGGGCTTAGTAAGACCCAGTACTTC	CASSQDWAGGLSKTQYF
.	TRBV25-1	.	TRBJ2-6	TGTGCCAGCGCCCTTACTGGGGCCAACGTCCTGACTTTC	CASALTGANVLTF
TRBD2	TRBV7-2	few	TRBJ2-5	TGTGCCAGCAGCCGTCCTGCGGGGGGACAAGAGACCCAGTACTTC	CASSRPAGGQETQYF
.	TRBV7-8	few	TRBJ2-7	TGTGCCAGCAGCTTAAGTAAGGGGGCCTACGAGCAGTACTTC	CASSLSKGAYEQYF
TRBD2	TRBV6-5	.	TRBJ2-2	TGTGCCAGCAGTTACAGGCTAGCGGGGGGGACCGGGGAGCTGTTTTTT	CASSYRLAGGTGELFF
.	TRBV6-2/TRBV6-3	once	TRBJ1-2	TGTGCCAGCAGTTATGGACAGCTCTATGGCTACACCTTC	CASSYGQLYGYTF
.	TRBV7-6	many	TRBJ2-3	TGTGCCAGCAGCTTGTGGGGGTCGGCTAGCACAGATACGCAGTATTTT	CASSLWGSASTDTQYF
TRBD1	TRBV12-3/TRBV12-4	.	TRBJ2-2	TGTGCCAGCAGTCCAACCGGGACAGGGGGCACCGGGGAGCTGTTTTTT	CASSPTGTGGTGELFF
.	TRBV12-3/TRBV12-4	.	TRBJ2-5	TGTGCCAGCAGTACCGGGCCCAAGCATCGGGAGACCCAGTACTTC	CASSTGPKHRETQYF
TRBD2	TRBV6-6	.	TRBJ2-3	TGTGCCAGCAGCCCTCTAGCGGCTAGCACAGATACGCAGTATTTT	CASSPLAASTDTQYF
TRBD1	TRBV11-2	few	TRBJ1-2	TGTGCCAGCGGTGGGAGGACAGGGGCTTTTGGCTACACCTTC	CASGGRTGAFGYTF
TRBD2	TRBV7-2	few	TRBJ2-3	TGTGCCAGCAGCCAAAGGACTAGCGGGGGCACAGATACGCAGTATTTT	CASSQRTSGGTDTQYF
TRBD1	TRBV9	few	TRBJ1-1	TGTGCCAGCAGCATAGGACCAGGGGGCTGGGACACTGAAGCTTTCTTT	CASSIGPGGWDTEAFF
.	TRBV24-1	.	TRBJ1-1	TGTGCCACCAGTGCTTCCGAGGGGGGGGCTTTCTTT	CATSASEGGAFF
.	TRBV7-2	few	TRBJ2-3	TGTGCCAGCAGCGGCAACCGGGGAGCTAGCACAGATACGCAGTATTTT	CASSGNRGASTDTQYF
.	TRBV11-2	once	TRBJ2-5	TGTGCCAGCAGCTTAGGAAATACGGAGACCCAGTACTTC	CASSLGNTETQYF
.	TRBV20-1	.	TRBJ1-1	TGCAGTGCTAGAGAGACAGTTACAACTGAAGCTTTCTTT	CSARETVTTEAFF
TRBD2	TRBV20-1	many	TRBJ2-7	TGCAGTGCCCCGAGGTCTGGGGCGGGGGACGAGCAGTACTTC	CSAPRSGAGDEQYF
.	TRBV29-1	few	TRBJ1-1	TGCAGCGTCGGGACCGAAACGCAGAACACTGAAGCTTTCTTT	CSVGTETQNTEAFF
TRBD1	TRBV6-5	.	TRBJ2-2	TGTGCCAGCAGTTATTCGCCCTCCGGGACAGGGCCGAACACCGGGGAGCTGTTTTTT	CASSYSPSGTGPNTGELFF
TRBD1	TRBV5-1	.	TRBJ1-1	TGCGCCAGCAGCTTGGTAGGGGGCGAAACTGAAGCTTTCTTT	CASSLVGGETEAFF
TRBD2	TRBV4-3	.	TRBJ2-3	TGCGCCAGCAGCCAAGAGAGAAGAACTAGCGGCTTCACAGATACGCAGTATTTT	CASSQERRTSGFTDTQYF
TRBD1	TRBV28	few	TRBJ2-7	TGTGCCAGCAGGGTAGGGACAGGGCTGTACGAGCAGTACTTC	CASRVGTGLYEQYF
.	TRBV20-1	.	TRBJ2-3	TGCAGTGCAACTGGACCCACTGGGAGCACAGATACGCAGTATTTT	CSATGPTGSTDTQYF
TRBD1	TRBV27	.	TRBJ2-4	TGTGCCAGCAGTAGAGAGGGACAGTCTCAAAACATTCAGTACTTC	CASSREGQSQNIQYF
TRBD1	TRBV4-3	.	TRBJ1-4	TGCGCCAGCAGCCCCCAGGGGGGGACTAATGAAAAACTGTTTTTT	CASSPQGGTNEKLFF
TRBD2	TRBV10-2	.	TRBJ2-5	TGCGCCAGCAGTGAGTCGGGTAGCGGGGGATCCCAGACCCAGTACTTC	CASSESGSGGSQTQYF
TRBD1	TRBV4-2	many	TRBJ1-4	TGTGCCAGCAGCCTACAGGGGGCGGCCACTAATGAAAAACTGTTTTTT	CASSLQGAATNEKLFF
.	TRBV4-1	many	TRBJ2-7	TGCGCCAGCAGCCAACGCCAGGGGGGACCCTACGAGCAGTACTTC	CASSQRQGGPYEQYF
TRBD2	TRBV27	.	TRBJ2-3	TGTGCCAGCAGTTTGGTGTCGGGGGGGCTTGATACGCAGTATTTT	CASSLVSGGLDTQYF
.	TRBV20-1	few	TRBJ2-5	TGCAGTGCCCCGAAAGTACAAGAGACCCAGTACTTC	CSAPKVQETQYF
.	TRBV4-3	few	TRBJ2-2	TGCGCCAGCAGCCCTCAAACGGGAGCCGGGGAGCTGTTTTTT	CASSPQTGAGELFF
.	TRBV20-1	many	TRBJ2-3	TGCAGTGCGCGTGGGGGGGGCGCGGGTTATACGCAGTATTTT	CSARGGGAGYTQYF
.	TRBV2	few	TRBJ1-5	TGTGCCAGCAGCACCCAGGGGACGGCTCGAAGGGCCCAGCATTTT	CASSTQGTARRAQHF
.	TRBV21-1	few	TRBJ2-3	TGTGCCAGCAGCAAACCGCTTGGGCGGGAGCAACGGCAGTATTTT	CASSKPLGREQRQYF
.	TRBV18	few	TRBJ1-1	TGTGCCAGCTCACCGCCGATGAACACTGAAGCTTTCTTT	CASSPPMNTEAFF
.	TRBV20-1	few	TRBJ2-3	TGCAGTGTTGGGGGTTACACAGATACGCAGTATTTT	CSVGGYTDTQYF